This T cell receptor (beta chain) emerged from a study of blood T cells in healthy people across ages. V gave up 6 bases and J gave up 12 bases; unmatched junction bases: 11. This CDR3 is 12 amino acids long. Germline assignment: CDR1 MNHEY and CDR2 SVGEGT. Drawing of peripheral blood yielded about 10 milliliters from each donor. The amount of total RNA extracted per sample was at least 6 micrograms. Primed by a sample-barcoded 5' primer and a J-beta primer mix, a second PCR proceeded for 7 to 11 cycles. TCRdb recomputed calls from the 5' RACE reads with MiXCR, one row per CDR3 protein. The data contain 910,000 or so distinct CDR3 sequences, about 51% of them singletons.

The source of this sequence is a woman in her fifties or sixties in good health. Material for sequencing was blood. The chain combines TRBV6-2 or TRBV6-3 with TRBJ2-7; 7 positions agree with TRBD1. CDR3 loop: CASRATTGQAYF. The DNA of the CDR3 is TGTGCCAGCAGGGCGACGACAGGGCAGGCGTACTTC.